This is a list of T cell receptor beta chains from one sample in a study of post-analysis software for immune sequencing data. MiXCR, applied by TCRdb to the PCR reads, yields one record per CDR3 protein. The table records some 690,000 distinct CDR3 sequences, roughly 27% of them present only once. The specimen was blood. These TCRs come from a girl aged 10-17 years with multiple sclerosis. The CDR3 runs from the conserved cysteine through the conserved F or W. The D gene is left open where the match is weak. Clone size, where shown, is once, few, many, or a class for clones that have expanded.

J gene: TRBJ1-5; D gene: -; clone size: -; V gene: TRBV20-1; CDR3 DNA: TGCAGTGCTAGAGATTCGAGAAGGGTTAATCAGCCCCAGCATTTT; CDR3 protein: CSARDSRRVNQPQHF
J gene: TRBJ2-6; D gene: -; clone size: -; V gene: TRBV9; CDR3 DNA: TGTGCCAGCAGCTTCCGTGGAGGGGGCTCCCCTGGGGCCAACGTCCTGACTTTC; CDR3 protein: CASSFRGGGSPGANVLTF
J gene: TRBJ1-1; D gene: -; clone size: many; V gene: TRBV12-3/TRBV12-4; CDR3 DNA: TGTGCCAGCAGCAGGACAGAGAACACTGAAGCTTTCTTT; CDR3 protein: CASSRTENTEAFF
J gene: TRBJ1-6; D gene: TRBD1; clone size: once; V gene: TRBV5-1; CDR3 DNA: TGCGCCAGCAGCTTGGCTCAGGGGGGTTCACCCCTCCACTTT; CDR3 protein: CASSLAQGGSPLHF
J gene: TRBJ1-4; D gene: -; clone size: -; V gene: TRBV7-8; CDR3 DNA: TGTGCCAGCAGCTTAGCGAGGCGGGCCGGTGAAAAACTGTTTTTT; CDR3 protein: CASSLARRAGEKLFF
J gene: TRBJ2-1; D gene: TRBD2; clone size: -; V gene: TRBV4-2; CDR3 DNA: TGTGCCAGCAGCCAAGGGTCGGGCGGGGGCAATGAGCAGTTCTTC; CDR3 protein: CASSQGSGGGNEQFF
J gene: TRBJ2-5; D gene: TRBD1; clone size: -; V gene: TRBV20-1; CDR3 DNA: TGCAGTGCTAGGGACAGGGGTTCAGGGCGGAAAGAGACCCAGTACTTC; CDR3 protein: CSARDRGSGRKETQYF
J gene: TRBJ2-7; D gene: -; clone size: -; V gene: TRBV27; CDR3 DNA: TGTGCCAGCAGTTTCGGGGAATCTGGAGAGCAGTACTTC; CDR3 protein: CASSFGESGEQYF
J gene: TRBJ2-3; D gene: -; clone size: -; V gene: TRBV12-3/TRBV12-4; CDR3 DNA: TGTGCCAGCAGTTTTAACGGGAGAGGAACAGATACGCAGTATTTT; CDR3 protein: CASSFNGRGTDTQYF
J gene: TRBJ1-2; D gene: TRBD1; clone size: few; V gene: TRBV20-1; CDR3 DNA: TGCAGTGCTATGAGACAGGGGGCGACGGGCTACACCTTC; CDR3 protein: CSAMRQGATGYTF
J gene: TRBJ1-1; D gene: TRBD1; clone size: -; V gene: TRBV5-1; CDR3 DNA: TGCGCCAGCAGCTCCACAGGGGGGCAGGGGTGGACTGAAGCTTTCTTT; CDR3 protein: CASSSTGGQGWTEAFF
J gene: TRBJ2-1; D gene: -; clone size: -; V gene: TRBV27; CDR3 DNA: TGTGCCAGCAGTCGTGTGGAAGGGGAGCAGTTCTTC; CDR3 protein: CASSRVEGEQFF
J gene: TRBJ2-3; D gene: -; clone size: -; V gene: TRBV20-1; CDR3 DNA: TGCAGTGCTAGGTATCCAGGTACGCAGTATTTT; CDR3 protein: CSARYPGTQYF
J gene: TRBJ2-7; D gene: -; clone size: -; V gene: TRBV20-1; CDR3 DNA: TGCAGTGTGGGCTCACAGGGAAATCGCTACGAGCAGTACTTC; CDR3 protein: CSVGSQGNRYEQYF
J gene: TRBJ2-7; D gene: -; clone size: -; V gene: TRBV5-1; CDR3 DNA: TGCGCCAGCAGCTTGACAGGGCTCTCCTACGAGCAGTACTTC; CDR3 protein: CASSLTGLSYEQYF
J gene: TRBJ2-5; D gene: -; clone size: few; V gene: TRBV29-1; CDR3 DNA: TGCAGCGTTGGTCGGGCAGGGCAAGAGACCCAGTACTTC; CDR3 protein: CSVGRAGQETQYF
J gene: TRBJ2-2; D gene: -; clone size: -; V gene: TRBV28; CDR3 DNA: TGTGTCAGCAGTCACCACGGGAGTGGTACCGGGGAGCTGTTTTTT; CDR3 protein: CVSSHHGSGTGELFF
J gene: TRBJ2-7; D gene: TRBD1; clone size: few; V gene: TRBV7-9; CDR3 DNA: TGTGCCAGCAGCGAGACAGGGGAAAGAGGGCAGTACTTC; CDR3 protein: CASSETGERGQYF
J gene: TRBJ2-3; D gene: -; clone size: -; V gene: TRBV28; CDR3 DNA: TGTGCCAGCAGCCACCGAGGTAGGGGCACAGATACGCAGTATTTT; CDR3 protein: CASSHRGRGTDTQYF
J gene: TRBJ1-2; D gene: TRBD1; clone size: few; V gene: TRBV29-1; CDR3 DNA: TGCAGCGTTGACCCCGGGACAGCCTATGGCTACACCTTC; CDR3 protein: CSVDPGTAYGYTF
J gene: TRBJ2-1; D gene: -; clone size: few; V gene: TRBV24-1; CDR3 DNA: TGTGCCACCAGTGATTTCGGGGTTCTGGGATGGGAGCAGTTCTTC; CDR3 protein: CATSDFGVLGWEQFF
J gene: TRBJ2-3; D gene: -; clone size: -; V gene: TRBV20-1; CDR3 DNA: TGCAGTGCTAGGCCCAACACAGCTAGCACAGATACGCAGTATTTT; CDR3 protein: CSARPNTASTDTQYF
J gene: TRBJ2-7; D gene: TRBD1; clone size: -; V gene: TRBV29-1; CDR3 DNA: TGCAGCGCTCTAGGGGGACCGGGACAGAGCTCCTACGAGCAGTACTTC; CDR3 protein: CSALGGPGQSSYEQYF
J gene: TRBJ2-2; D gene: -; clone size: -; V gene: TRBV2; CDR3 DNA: TGTGCCAGCATAAATCTGGGGGAGAACACCGGGGAGCTGTTTTTT; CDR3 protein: CASINLGENTGELFF
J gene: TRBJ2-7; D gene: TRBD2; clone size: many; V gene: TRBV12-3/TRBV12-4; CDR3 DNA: TGTGCCAGCAGAGGGTCGGCGGGAGCTCGGGAGCAGTACTTC; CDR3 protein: CASRGSAGAREQYF
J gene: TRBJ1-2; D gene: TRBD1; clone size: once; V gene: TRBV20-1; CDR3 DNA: TGCAGTGCTGTCCGACAGGGTACTAACTATGGCTACACCTTC; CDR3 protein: CSAVRQGTNYGYTF
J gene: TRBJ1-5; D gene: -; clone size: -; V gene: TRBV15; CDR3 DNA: TGTGCCACCAGCAGTTCAGCGGGAGTTAATCAGCCCCAGCATTTT; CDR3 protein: CATSSSAGVNQPQHF
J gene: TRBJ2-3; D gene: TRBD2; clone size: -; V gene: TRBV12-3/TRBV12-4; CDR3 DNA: TGTGCCAGCAGGTCCCAGGCTAGCGGGGGCTACACAGATACGCAGTATTTT; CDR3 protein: CASRSQASGGYTDTQYF
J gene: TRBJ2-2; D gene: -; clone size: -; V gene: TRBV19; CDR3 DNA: TGTGCCAGTAGTATGGGGGGCACCGGGGAGCTGTTTTTT; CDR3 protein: CASSMGGTGELFF
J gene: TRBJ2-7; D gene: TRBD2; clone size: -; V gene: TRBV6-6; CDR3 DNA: TGTGCCAGCAGTCATCTGGGACTAGCGGGGTACTTC; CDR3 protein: CASSHLGLAGYF
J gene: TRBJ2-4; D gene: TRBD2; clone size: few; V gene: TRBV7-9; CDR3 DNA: TGTGCCAGCAGCCCTATCGAGCGGGGGGGCTACAAAAACATTCAGTACTTC; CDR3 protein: CASSPIERGGYKNIQYF
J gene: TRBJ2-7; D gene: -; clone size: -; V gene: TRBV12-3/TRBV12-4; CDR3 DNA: TGTGCCAGCAGTCTGCGGGGCGGGGTGTCTAACGAGCAGTACTTC; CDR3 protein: CASSLRGGVSNEQYF
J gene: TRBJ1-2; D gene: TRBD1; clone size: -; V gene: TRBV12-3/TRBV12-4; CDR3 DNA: TGTGCCAGCAGTGGGCGGACAGGCTTATCCTCCTATGGCTACACCTTC; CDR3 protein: CASSGRTGLSSYGYTF